This is a list of T cell receptor beta chains from one sample in a study of T cells after yellow fever vaccination. One entry per CDR3 protein, called by TCRdb with MiXCR from the 5' RACE reads. This sample has about 630,000 distinct CDR3 sequences, with over 9% found just once. The input for sequencing was PBMCs, taken on the day of the yellow fever booster vaccination. The source of these receptors is a man between 25 and 39 years old who received the YFV17D yellow fever vaccine. Both conserved end residues are part of each CDR3. The D gene is left open where the match is weak. Clone sizes are given selectively: once, few, many, or a class where the clone is expanded.

cdr3_nt cdr3_aa j_call v_call d_call clone_size
TGCGCCAGCAGTGACCCCGGACAGGGGGGTGGTCCCCAGCAGTTCTTC CASSDPGQGGGPQQFF TRBJ2-1 TRBV10-1 TRBD1 few
TGTGCCAGCAGTTCAGGACAGGGGAGGGGTGAAGCTTTCTTT CASSSGQGRGEAFF TRBJ1-1 TRBV12-3/TRBV12-4 TRBD1 .
TGTGCCAGCAGCGTAGATCGCCTGAACACCGGGGAGCTGTTTTTT CASSVDRLNTGELFF TRBJ2-2 TRBV9 . few
TGTGCCAGCACAGAAGCCTACGAGCAGTACTTC CASTEAYEQYF TRBJ2-7 TRBV6-5 . few
TGTGCCTGGAGTTTGGGGACGTTTGCGTCAGATACGCAGTATTTT CAWSLGTFASDTQYF TRBJ2-3 TRBV30 . few
TGTGCCAGTAGTATAGATACCGCGCGGGTGCTATACAATGAGCAGTTCTTC CASSIDTARVLYNEQFF TRBJ2-1 TRBV19 . .
TGCGCCAGCAGCTTCGACAGGGGGCTAGAAGAGCAGTACTTC CASSFDRGLEEQYF TRBJ2-7 TRBV5-1 TRBD1 many
TGTGCCAGCAGCTCGACTGCCCCACAACAGGGCAGCACTGAAGCTTTCTTT CASSSTAPQQGSTEAFF TRBJ1-1 TRBV28 . few
TGCAGTGCATCCGACAGGAGCTACACTGAAGCTTTCTTT CSASDRSYTEAFF TRBJ1-1 TRBV20-1 . .
TGCGCCAGCAGCTCCGGGGGAAACTACGAGCAGTACTTC CASSSGGNYEQYF TRBJ2-7 TRBV5-1 . few
TGTGCCAGCAGCTCTGACAGAAGCAATCAGCCCCAGCATTTT CASSSDRSNQPQHF TRBJ1-5 TRBV7-9 . .
TGTGCCACCAGCAGAGGCCGGACAGGCGGAGAGACCCAGTACTTC CATSRGRTGGETQYF TRBJ2-5 TRBV15 TRBD1 .
TGCAGTGCTAGAGATCGACGGGGAGCTCCCTACGAGCAGTACTTC CSARDRRGAPYEQYF TRBJ2-7 TRBV20-1 . few
TGCAGTGCTAGTGGGGGACAGGTCTATAATTCACCCCTCCACTTT CSASGGQVYNSPLHF TRBJ1-6 TRBV20-1 TRBD1 few
TGCAGTGCTAGCGTCCCTTACACCGGGGAGCTGTTTTTT CSASVPYTGELFF TRBJ2-2 TRBV20-1 . few
TGCGCCAGCAGCCAGATCGACGGTGCTAACTATGGCTACACCTTC CASSQIDGANYGYTF TRBJ1-2 TRBV4-3 . few
TGTGCCAGCAGTCCTCTGGGGACTAGCGGGATCAACGAGCAGTACTTC CASSPLGTSGINEQYF TRBJ2-7 TRBV28 TRBD2 many
TGTGCCAGCAGCCGCGCTGGACCTACCCCTCTCGAGCAGTACTTC CASSRAGPTPLEQYF TRBJ2-7 TRBV7-2 . .
TGCAGTGCCAGGGGATGGAATGCCGGGGAGACCCAGTACTTC CSARGWNAGETQYF TRBJ2-5 TRBV20-1 . .
TGTGCCAGCAGCTTGTCTCCGGGGGCGCAGTCCGGGGAGCTGTTTTTT CASSLSPGAQSGELFF TRBJ2-2 TRBV5-6 . many
TGTGCCAGCAGCGTAGGGACAGCCGCGAACACCGGGGAGCTGTTTTTT CASSVGTAANTGELFF TRBJ2-2 TRBV9 . few
TGTGCTAGTGGTTTGGCGAAAAAGGACAGGGGGAGGGCGGAGACCCAGTACTTC CASGLAKKDRGRAETQYF TRBJ2-5 TRBV12-5 TRBD1 .
TGTGCCAGTAGAACGGGACAGCAATATTGGGAGCAGTTCTTC CASRTGQQYWEQFF TRBJ2-1 TRBV19 TRBD1 .
TGTGCCAGCAGACGGACTAGCGATTACCCCTACGAGCAGTACTTC CASRRTSDYPYEQYF TRBJ2-7 TRBV7-2 TRBD2 few
TGCGCCAGCAGCCCCGGGACAGGGGTTAGCACAGATACGCAGTATTTT CASSPGTGVSTDTQYF TRBJ2-3 TRBV4-3 TRBD1 many
TGTGCCAGCAGCTTAGCGCCTCCGTCGAAAGGCTACGAGCAGTACTTC CASSLAPPSKGYEQYF TRBJ2-7 TRBV7-6 . .
TGTGCCAGCAGCCCTTCATCGGTAGCGGAGTACAATGAGCAGTTCTTC CASSPSSVAEYNEQFF TRBJ2-1 TRBV7-2 . few
TGTGCCAGCAGCTTAATGAGAGACCCGGATGAGCAGTTCTTC CASSLMRDPDEQFF TRBJ2-1 TRBV7-2 . .
TGCAGTGTGGGGGGGGTGGGCGAGCAGTACTTC CSVGGVGEQYF TRBJ2-7 TRBV20-1 TRBD2 .
TGCGCCAGCAGCTTGAGAGACACCGGGGAGCTGTTTTTT CASSLRDTGELFF TRBJ2-2 TRBV5-1 . many
TGTGCCATCAGTGAGTCGGACAGGGGGAGAACAGATACGCAGTATTTT CAISESDRGRTDTQYF TRBJ2-3 TRBV10-3 TRBD1 .
TGTGCCAGCAGCTTTCCAGGGACGCGTCTCGAGCAGTACTTC CASSFPGTRLEQYF TRBJ2-7 TRBV7-9 . .
TGTGCCAGCAGTTTGTTGGGACAGGGTAACAATGAGCAGTTCTTC CASSLLGQGNNEQFF TRBJ2-1 TRBV12-3/TRBV12-4 TRBD1 few
TGTGCCAGCAGCTTCCAGGGCGGTAGCGGGAGGGCCGGAAATGAGCAGTTCTTC CASSFQGGSGRAGNEQFF TRBJ2-1 TRBV11-2 TRBD2 few
TGCAGTGCTCTCTCGTTAAATACGCAGTATTTT CSALSLNTQYF TRBJ2-3 TRBV20-1 . few
TGTGCCAGCAGCTTGGGCCCTCGTGGGTACCAAGAGACCCAGTACTTC CASSLGPRGYQETQYF TRBJ2-5 TRBV5-5 . many
TGTGCCAGCAGCTTGGTTCGGGGCAGAACAGATACGCAGTATTTT CASSLVRGRTDTQYF TRBJ2-3 TRBV5-5 . .
TGTGCCAGCAGCATAGGGACAGGGGACAATGAGCAGTTCTTC CASSIGTGDNEQFF TRBJ2-1 TRBV11-1 TRBD1 .
TGTGCCAGCAGCTTCATAAACTATGGCTACACCTTC CASSFINYGYTF TRBJ1-2 TRBV7-2 . .
TGTGCCAGCTCACCCCGGACTAGCGGGAGGGGCAATGAGCAGTTCTTC CASSPRTSGRGNEQFF TRBJ2-1 TRBV18 TRBD2 .
TGCAGCGTTGCCGCGTACCCCACCGGGGAGCTGTTTTTT CSVAAYPTGELFF TRBJ2-2 TRBV29-1 . .